This TCR beta chain came from a study of blood T cell repertoires in COVID-19. Study in general: Sample material is recorded as cDNA or gDNA derived from T cells, B-cell-depleted T cells, or PBMCs.

The method was immunoSEQ multiplex PCR; TCRdb's version includes in-frame clones alone and lacks a portion of them. The sample lists over 200,000 clones, about nine tenths occurring once. This clone came up once. This CDR3 is 14 amino acids long. After removal of 3 bases from V and 3 bases from J, the junction contained 3 bases not matched to a gene. CDR1 is KGHSH, CDR2 LQKENI, per germline. Sequenced sample: peripheral blood. This TCR was sampled from a woman in her sixties or seventies with acute or convalescent COVID-19. The V gene is TRBV18, the J gene TRBJ2-7; 9 bases are a match to TRBD1. This CDR3 is CASSPPGQGYEQYF. The CDR3 coding sequence is TGTGCCAGCTCACCCCCGGGACAGGGCTACGAGCAGTACTTC.